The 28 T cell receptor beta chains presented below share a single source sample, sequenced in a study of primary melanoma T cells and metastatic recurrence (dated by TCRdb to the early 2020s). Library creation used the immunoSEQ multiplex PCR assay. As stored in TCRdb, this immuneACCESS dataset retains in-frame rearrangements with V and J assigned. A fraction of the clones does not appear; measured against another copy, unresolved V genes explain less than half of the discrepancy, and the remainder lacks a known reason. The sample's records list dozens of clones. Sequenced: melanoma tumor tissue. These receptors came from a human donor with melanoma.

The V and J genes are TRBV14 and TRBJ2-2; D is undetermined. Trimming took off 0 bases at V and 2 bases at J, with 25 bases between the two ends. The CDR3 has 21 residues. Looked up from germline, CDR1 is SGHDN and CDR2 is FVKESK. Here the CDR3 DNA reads TGTGCCAGCAGCCAAGAACCCGGGTTGTATGGGGAAGAGGTAAACACCGGGGAGCTGTTTTTT. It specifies CASSQEPGLYGEEVNTGELFF.

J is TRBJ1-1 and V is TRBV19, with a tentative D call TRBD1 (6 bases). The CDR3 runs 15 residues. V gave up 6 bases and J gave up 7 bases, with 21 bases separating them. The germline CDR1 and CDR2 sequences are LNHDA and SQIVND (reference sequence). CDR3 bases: TGTGCCAGTAGCCCGCCGTGGCGGGGGCAGGATGAAGCTTTCTTT. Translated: CASSPPWRGQDEAFF.

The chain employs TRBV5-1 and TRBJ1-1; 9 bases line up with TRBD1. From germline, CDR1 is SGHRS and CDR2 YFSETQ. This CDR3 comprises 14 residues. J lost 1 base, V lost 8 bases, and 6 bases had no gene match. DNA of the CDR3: TGCGCCAGTTTACAGGGGGCAGGGAACACTGAAGCTTTCTTT. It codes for CASLQGAGNTEAFF.

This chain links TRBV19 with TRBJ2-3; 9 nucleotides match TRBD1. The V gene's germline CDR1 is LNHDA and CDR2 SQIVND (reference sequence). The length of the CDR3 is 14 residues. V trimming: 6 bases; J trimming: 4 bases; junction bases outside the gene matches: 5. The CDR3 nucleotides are TGTGCCAGTAGCTGGACAGGGGAGGCAGATACGCAGTATTTT. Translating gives CASSWTGEADTQYF.

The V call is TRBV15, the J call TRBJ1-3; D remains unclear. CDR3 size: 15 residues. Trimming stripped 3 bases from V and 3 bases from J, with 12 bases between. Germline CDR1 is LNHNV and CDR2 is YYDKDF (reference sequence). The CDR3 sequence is CATSSSRPGGNTIYF. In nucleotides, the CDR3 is TGTGCCACCAGCAGCTCTCGGCCGGGTGGAAACACCATATATTTT.

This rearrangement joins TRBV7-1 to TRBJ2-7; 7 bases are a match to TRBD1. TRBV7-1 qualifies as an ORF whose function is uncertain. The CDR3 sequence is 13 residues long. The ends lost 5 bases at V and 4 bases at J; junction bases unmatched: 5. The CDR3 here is CASSRDSQYEQYF. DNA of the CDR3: TGTGCCAGCAGCAGGGACAGCCAATACGAGCAGTACTTC.

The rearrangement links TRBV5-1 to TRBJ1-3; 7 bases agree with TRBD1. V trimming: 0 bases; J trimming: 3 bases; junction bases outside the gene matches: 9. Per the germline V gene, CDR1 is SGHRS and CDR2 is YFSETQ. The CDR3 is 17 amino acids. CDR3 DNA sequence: TGCGCCAGCAGCTTGGATCTCGCAGGGGGTGGTGGAAACACCATATATTTT. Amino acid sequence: CASSLDLAGGGGNTIYF.

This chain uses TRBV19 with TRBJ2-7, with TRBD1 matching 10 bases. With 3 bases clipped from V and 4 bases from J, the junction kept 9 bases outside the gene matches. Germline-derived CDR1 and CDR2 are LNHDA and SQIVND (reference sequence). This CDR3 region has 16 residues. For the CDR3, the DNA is TGTGCCAGTAGTATGGGCCCGGGACAGGGGCTTTACGAGCAGTACTTC. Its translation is CASSMGPGQGLYEQYF.

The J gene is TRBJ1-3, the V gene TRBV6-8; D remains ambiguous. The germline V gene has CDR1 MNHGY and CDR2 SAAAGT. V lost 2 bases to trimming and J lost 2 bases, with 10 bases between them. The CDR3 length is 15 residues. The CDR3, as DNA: TGTGCCAGCAGTTACCGGTCGGATACTGGAAACACCATATATTTT. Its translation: CASSYRSDTGNTIYF.

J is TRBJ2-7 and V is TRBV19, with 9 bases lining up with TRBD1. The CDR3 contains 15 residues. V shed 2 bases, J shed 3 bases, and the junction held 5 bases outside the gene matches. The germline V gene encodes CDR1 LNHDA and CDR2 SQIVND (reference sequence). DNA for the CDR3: TGTGCCAGTAGTATACTGGGACAGGGTGGCTACGAGCAGTACTTC. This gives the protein CASSILGQGGYEQYF.

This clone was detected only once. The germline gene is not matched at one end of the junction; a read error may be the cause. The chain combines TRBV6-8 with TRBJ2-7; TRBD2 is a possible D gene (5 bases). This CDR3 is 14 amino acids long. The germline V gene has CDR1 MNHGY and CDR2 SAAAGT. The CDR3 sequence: CASSAGESSYEQYF. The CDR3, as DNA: TGTGCCAGCAGTGCGGGCGAGAGCTCCTACGAACAGTACTTC.

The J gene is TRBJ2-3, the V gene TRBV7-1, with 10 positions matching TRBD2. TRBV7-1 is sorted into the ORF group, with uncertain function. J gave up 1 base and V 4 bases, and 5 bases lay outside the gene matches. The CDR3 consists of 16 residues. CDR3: CASSFGTSVGTDTQYF. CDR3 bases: TGTGCCAGCAGCTTCGGGACTAGCGTCGGCACAGATACGCAGTATTTT.

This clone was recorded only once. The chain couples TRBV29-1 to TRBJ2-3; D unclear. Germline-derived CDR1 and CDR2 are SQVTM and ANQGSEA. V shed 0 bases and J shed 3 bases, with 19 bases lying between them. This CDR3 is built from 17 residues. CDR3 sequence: CSVEDSTFAAVTDTQYF. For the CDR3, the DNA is TGCAGCGTTGAAGATTCTACCTTTGCAGCAGTAACAGATACGCAGTATTTT.

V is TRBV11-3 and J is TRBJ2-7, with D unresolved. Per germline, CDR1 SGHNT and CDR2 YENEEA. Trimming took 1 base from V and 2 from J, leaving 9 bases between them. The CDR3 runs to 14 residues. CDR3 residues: CASSLGPSAYEQYF. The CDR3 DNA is TGTGCCAGCAGCTTAGGCCCCTCGGCCTACGAGCAGTACTTC.

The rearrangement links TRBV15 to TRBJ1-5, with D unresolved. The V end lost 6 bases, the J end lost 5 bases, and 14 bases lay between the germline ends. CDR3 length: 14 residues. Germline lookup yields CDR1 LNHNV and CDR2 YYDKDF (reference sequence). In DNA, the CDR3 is TGTGCCACCAGTACCGGGGAGCCTTATCAGCCCCAGCATTTT. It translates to CATSTGEPYQPQHF. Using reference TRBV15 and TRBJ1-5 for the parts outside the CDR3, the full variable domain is DAMVIQNPRYQVTQFGKPVTLSCSQTLNHNVMYWYQQKSSQAPKLLFHYYDKDFNNEADTPDNFQSRRPNTSFCFLDIRSPGLGDTAMYLCATSTGEPYQPQHFGDGTRLSIL.

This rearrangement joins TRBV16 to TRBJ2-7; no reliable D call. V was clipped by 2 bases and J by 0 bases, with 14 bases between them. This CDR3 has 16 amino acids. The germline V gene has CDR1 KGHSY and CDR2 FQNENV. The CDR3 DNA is TGTGCCAGCAGCCAACTGGTCCTACCTAGCTCCTACGAGCAGTACTTC. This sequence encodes CASSQLVLPSSYEQYF. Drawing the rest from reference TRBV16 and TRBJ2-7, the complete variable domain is GEEVAQTPKHLVRGEGQKAKLYCAPIKGHSYVFWYQQVLKNEFKFLISFQNENVFDETGMPKERFSAKCLPNSPCSLEIQATKLEDSAVYFCASSQLVLPSSYEQYFGPGTRLTVT.

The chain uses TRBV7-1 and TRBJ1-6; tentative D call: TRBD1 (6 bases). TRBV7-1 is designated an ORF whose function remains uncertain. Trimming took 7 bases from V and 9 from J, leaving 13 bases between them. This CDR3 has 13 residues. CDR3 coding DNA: TGTGCCAGCAAGGGGGGTCCCGGTTCACCCCTCCACTTT. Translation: CASKGGPGSPLHF.

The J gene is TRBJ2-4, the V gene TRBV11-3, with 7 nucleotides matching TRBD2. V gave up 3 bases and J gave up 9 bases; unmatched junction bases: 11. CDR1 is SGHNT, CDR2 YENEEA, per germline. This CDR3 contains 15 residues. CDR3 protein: CASSLTGGNRGIQYF. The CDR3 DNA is TGTGCCAGCAGCTTGACCGGGGGGAATAGAGGCATTCAGTACTTC.

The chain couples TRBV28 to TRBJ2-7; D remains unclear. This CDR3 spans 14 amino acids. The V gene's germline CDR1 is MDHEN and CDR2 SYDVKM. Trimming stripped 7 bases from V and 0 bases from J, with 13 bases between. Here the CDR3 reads CASMGFSSSYEQYF. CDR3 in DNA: TGTGCCAGCATGGGTTTTTCAAGCTCCTACGAGCAGTACTTC.

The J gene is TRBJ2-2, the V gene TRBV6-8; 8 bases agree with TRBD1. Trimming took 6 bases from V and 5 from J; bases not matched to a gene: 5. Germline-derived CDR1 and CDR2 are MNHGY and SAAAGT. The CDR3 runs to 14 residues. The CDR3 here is CASRLDRATGELFF. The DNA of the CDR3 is TGTGCCAGCAGACTGGACAGGGCGACCGGGGAGCTGTTTTTT.

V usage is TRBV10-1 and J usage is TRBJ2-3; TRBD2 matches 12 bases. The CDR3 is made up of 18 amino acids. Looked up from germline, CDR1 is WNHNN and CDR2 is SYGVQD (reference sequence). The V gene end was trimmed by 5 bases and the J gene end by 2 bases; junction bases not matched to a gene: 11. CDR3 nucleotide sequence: TGCGCCAGCAGTTCGAATAATCTAGCGGGGGGGATCACAGATACGCAGTATTTT. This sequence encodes CASSSNNLAGGITDTQYF.

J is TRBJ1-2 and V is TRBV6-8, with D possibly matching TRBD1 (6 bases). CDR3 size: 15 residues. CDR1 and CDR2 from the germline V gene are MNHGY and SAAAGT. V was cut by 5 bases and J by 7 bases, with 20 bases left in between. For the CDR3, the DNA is TGTGCCAGCAGTCCTTTCTCACAGGGAGTTCGTGGCTACACCTTC. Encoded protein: CASSPFSQGVRGYTF.

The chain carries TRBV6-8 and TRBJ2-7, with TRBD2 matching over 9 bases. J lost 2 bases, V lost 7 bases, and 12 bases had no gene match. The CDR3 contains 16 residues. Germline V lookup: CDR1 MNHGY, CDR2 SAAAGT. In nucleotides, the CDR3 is TGTGCCAGCATAATAATAGCGGGGGTGTCTACCTACGAGCAGTACTTC. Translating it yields CASIIIAGVSTYEQYF.

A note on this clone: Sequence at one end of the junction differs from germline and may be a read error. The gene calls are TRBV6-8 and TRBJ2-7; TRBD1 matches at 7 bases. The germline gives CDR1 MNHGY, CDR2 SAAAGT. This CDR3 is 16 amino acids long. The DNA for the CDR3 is TGTGCCATCAGTGGTCCGGGACAGAGCGCTTCCTACGAGCAGTACTTC. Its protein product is CAISGPGQSASYEQYF.

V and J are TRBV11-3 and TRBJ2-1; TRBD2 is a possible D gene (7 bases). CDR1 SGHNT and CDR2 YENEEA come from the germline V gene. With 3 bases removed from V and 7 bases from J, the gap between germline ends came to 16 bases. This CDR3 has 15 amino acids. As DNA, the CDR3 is TGTGCCAGCAGCTTCTTCCGGGGGGCGGGTAATGAGCAGTTCTTC. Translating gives CASSFFRGAGNEQFF.

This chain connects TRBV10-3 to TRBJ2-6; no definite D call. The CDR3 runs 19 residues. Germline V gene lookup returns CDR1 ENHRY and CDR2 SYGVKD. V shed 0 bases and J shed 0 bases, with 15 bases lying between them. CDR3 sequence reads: CAISESTTLLLSGANVLTF. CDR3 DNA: TGTGCCATCAGTGAGTCGACGACCCTCCTTCTCTCTGGGGCCAACGTCCTGACTTTC.

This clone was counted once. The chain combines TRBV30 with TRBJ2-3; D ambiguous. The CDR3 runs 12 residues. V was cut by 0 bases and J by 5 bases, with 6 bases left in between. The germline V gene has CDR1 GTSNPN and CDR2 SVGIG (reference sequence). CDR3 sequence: CAWSVMGDTQYF. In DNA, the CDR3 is TGTGCCTGGAGTGTAATGGGAGATACGCAGTATTTT.

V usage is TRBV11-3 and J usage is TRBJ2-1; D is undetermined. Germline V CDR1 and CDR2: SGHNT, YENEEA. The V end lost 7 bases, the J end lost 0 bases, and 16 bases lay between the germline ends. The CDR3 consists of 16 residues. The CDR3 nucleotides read TGTGCCAGCATCCAGGACGTGGGTCGCTCCTACAATGAGCAGTTCTTC. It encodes CASIQDVGRSYNEQFF.